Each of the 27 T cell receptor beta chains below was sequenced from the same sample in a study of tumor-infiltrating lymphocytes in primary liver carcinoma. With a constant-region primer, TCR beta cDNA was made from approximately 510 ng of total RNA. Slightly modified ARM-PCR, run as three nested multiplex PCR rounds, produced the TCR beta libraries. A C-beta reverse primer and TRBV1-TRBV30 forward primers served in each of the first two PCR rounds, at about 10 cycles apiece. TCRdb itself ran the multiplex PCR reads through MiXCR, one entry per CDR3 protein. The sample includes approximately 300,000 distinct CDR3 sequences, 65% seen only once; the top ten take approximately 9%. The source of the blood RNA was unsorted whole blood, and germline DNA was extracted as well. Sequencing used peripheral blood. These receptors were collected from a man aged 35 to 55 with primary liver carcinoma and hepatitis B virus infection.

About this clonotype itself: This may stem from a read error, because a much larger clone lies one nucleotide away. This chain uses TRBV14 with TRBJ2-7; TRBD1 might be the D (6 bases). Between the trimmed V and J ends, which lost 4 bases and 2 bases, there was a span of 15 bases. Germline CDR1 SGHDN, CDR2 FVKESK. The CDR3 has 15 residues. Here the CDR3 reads CASSPDRLSAYEQYF. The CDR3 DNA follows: TGTGCCAGCAGCCCCGACAGGCTATCGGCCTACGAGCAGTACTTC. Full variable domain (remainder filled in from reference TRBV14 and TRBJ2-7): EAGVTQFPSHSVIEKGQTVTLRCDPISGHDNLYWYRRVMGKEIKFLLHFVKESKQDESGMPNNRFLAERTGGTYSTLKVQPAELEDSGVYFCASSPDRLSAYEQYFGPGTRLTVT.

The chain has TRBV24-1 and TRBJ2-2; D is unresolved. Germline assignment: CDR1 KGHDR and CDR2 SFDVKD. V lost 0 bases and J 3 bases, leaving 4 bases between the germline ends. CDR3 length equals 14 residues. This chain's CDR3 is CATSDLSDTGELFF. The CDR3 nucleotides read TGTGCCACCAGTGATTTGTCAGACACCGGGGAGCTGTTTTTT.

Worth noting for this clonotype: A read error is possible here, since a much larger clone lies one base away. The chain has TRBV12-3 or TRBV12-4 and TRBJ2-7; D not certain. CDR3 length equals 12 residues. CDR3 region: CVSTRTGYEQYF. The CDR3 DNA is TGTGTCAGCACCCGGACGGGTTACGAGCAGTACTTC.

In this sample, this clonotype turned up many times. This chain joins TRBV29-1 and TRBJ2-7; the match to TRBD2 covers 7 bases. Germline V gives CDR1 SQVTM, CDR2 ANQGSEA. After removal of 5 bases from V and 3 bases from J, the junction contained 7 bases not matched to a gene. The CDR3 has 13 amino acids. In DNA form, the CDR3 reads TGCAGCGTTCGGTCTAGCGGAGACTACGAGCAGTACTTC. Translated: CSVRSSGDYEQYF.

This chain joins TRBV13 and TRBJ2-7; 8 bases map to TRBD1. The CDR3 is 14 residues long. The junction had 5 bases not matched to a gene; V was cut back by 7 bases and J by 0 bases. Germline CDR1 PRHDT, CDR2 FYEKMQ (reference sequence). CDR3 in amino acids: CASTLTGASYEQYF. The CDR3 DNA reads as TGTGCCAGCACCCTGACAGGGGCCTCCTACGAGCAGTACTTC.

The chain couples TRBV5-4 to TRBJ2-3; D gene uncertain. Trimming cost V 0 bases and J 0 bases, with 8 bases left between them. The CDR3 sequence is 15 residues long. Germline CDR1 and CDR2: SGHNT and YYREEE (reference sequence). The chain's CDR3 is CASSLVLPSTDTQYF. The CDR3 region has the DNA TGTGCCAGCAGCTTGGTGCTACCTAGCACAGATACGCAGTATTTT.

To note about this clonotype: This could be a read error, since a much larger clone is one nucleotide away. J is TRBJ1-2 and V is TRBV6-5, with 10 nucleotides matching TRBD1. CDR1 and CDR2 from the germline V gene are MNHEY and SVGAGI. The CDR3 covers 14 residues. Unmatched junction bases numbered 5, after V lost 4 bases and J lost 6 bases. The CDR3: CASSSGTGVHGYTF. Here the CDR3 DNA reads TGTGCCAGCAGTTCCGGGACAGGGGTCCATGGCTACACCTTC.

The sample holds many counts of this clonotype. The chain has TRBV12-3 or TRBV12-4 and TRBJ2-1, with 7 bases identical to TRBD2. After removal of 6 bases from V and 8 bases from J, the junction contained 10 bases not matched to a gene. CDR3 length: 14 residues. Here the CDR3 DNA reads TGTGCCAGCAGCCTAGGGAGGGCCGGGTATGAGCAGTTCTTC. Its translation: CASSLGRAGYEQFF.

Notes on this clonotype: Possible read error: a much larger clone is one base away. This chain's CDR3 is CAGSYRRSGTINEQFF. The CDR3, as DNA: TGTGCCGGCAGCTATCGTCGGTCTGGGACAATCAATGAGCAGTTCTTC. This chain links TRBV7-8 with TRBJ2-1; tentative D call: TRBD1 (6 bases). CDR3 length equals 16 residues. Germline CDR1 SGHVS, CDR2 FQNEAQ.

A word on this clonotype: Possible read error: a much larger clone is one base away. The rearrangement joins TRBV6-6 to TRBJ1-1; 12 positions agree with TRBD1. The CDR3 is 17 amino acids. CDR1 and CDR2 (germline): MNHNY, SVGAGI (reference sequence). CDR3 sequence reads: CSSSSPGTGGVGTEAFF. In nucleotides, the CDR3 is TGTTCCAGCAGTTCCCCGGGGACAGGGGGCGTCGGGACTGAAGCTTTCTTT.

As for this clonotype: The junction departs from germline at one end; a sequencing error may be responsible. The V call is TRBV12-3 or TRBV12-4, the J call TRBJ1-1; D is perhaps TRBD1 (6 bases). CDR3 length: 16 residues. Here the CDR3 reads CASGLSGPIWDTKAFF. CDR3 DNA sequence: TGTGCTAGTGGTTTGTCCGGCCCGATTTGGGACACTAAAGCTTTCTTT.

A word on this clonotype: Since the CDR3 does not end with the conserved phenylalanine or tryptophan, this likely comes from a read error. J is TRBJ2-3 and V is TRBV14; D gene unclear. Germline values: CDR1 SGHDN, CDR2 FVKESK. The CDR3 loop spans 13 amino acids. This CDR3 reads CTRSRGYTDTQYL. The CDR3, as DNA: TGTACCAGGAGCCGAGGATACACAGATACGCAGTATCTT.

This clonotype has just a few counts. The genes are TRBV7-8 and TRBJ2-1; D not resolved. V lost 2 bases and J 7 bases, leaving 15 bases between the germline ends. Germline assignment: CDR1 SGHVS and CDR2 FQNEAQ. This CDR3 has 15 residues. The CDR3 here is CASSLTRMLRNEQFF. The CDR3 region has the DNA TGTGCCAGCAGCTTAACACGGATGCTGAGGAATGAGCAGTTCTTC.

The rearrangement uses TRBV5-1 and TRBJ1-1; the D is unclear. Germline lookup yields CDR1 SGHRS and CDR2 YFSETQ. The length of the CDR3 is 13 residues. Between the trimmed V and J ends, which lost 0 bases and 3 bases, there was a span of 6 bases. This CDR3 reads CASSLVEHTEAFF. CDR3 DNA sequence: TGCGCCAGCAGCTTGGTGGAGCACACTGAAGCTTTCTTT.

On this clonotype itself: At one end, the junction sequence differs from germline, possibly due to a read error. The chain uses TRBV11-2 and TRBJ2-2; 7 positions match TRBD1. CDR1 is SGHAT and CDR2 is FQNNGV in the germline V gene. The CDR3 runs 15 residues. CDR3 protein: CASSLETGFLGELFF. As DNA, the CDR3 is TGTGCCAGCAGTTTAGAGACAGGGTTTCTCGGGGAGCTGTTTTTT.

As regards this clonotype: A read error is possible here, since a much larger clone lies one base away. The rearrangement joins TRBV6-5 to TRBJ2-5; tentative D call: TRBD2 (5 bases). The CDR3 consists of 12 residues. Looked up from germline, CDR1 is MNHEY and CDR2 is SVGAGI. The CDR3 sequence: CASSSPGETQCF. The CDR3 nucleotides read TGTGCCAGCAGTTCCCCTGGGGAGACCCAGTGCTTC.

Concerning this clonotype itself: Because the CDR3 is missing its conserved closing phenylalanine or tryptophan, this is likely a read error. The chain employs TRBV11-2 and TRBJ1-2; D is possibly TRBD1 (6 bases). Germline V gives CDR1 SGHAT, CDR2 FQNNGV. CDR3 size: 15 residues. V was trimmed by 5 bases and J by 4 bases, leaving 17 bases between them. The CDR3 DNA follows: TGTGCCAGCAGCCCAGAGCCAGGGGCGGGCTATGGCTACACCCTC. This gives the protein CASSPEPGAGYGYTL.

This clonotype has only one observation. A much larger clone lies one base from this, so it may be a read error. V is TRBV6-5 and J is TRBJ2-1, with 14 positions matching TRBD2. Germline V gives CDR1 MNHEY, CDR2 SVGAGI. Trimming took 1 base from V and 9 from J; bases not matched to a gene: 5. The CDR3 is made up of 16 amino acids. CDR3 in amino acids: CASSYFGTSGSIEQFF. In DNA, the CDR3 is TGTGCCAGCAGTTACTTCGGGACTAGCGGGAGTATTGAGCAGTTCTTC.

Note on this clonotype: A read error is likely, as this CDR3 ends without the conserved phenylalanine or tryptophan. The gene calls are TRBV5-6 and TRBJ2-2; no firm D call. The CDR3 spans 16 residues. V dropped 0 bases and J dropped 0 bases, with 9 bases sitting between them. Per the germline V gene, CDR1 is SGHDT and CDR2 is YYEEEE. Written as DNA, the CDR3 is TGTGCCAGCAGCTTGGACACAGTCACGAACACCGGGGAGCTGTTTTAT. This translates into CASSLDTVTNTGELFY.

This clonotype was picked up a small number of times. As DNA, the CDR3 is TGCGCCAGCGGAAGAATACTAGCGGGAGTTACGGATGAGCAGTTCTTC. Translated: CASGRILAGVTDEQFF. The gene calls are TRBV5-1 and TRBJ2-1; 11 bases agree with TRBD2. This CDR3 has 16 amino acids. The V segment lost 7 bases and the J segment 8 bases; nucleotides outside the gene matches: 14. Germline V gene sequence: CDR1 SGHRS, CDR2 YFSETQ.

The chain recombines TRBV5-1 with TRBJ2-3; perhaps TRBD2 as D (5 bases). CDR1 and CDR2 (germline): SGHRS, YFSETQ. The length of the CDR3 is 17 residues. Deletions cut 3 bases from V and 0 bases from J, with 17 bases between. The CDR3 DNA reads TGCGCCAGCAGCTGGGTTATGGGGAGTGGCAGCACAGATACGCAGTATTTT. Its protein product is CASSWVMGSGSTDTQYF. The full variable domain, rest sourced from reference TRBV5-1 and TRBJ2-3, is KAGVTQTPRYLIKTRGQQVTLSCSPISGHRSVSWYQQTPGQGLQFLFEYFSETQRNKGNFPGRFSGRQFSNSRSEMNVSTLELGDSALYLCASSWVMGSGSTDTQYFGPGTRLTVL.

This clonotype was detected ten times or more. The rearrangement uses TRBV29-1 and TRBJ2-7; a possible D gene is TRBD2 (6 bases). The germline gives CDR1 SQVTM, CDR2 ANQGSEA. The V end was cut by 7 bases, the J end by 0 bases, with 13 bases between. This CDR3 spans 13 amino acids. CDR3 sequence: CSAGDGSSYEQYF. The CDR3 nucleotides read TGCAGCGCTGGGGACGGGAGCTCCTACGAGCAGTACTTC.

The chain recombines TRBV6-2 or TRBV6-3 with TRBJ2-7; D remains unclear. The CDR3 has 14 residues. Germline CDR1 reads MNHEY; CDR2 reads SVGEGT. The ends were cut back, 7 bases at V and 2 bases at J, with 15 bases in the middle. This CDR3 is CASNRPSLPYEQYF. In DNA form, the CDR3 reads TGTGCCAGCAATCGCCCCTCTTTGCCCTACGAGCAGTACTTC.

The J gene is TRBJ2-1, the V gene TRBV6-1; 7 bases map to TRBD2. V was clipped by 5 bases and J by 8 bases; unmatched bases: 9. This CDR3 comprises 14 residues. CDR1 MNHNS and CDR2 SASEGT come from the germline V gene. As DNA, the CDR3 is TGTGCCAGCAGTCCCCAAATAGCGGGCCATGAGCAGTTCTTC. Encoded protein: CASSPQIAGHEQFF.

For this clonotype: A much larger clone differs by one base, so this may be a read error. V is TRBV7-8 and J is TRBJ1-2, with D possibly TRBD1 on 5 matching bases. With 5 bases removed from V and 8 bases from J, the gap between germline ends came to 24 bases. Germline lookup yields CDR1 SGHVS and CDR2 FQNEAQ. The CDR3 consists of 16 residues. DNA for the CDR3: TGTGCCAGCAGCCGGCTACTTTCCGGGACGGCGGGAGGCTACACCTTC. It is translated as CASSRLLSGTAGGYTF. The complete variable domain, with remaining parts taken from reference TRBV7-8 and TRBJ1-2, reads GAGVSQSPRYKVAKRGQDVALRCDPISGHVSLFWYQQALGQGPEFLTYFQNEAQLDKSGLPSDRFFAERPEGSVSTLKIQRTQQEDSAVYLCASSRLLSGTAGGYTFGSGTRLTVV.

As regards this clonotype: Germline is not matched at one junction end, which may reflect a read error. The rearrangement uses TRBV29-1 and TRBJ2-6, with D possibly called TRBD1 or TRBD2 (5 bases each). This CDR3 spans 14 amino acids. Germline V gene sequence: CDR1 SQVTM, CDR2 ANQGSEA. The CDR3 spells CSVDEGFGASVLTF. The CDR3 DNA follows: TGCAGCGTTGACGAAGGCTTCGGGGCCAGCGTCCTGACTTTC.

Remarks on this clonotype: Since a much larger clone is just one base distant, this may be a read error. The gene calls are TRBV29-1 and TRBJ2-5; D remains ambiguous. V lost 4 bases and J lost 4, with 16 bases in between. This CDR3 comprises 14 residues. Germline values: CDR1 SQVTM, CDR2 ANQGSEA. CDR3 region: CSVVPLRYRETQYF. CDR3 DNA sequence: TGCAGCGTTGTGCCGTTAAGGTACAGAGAGACCCAGTACTTC.